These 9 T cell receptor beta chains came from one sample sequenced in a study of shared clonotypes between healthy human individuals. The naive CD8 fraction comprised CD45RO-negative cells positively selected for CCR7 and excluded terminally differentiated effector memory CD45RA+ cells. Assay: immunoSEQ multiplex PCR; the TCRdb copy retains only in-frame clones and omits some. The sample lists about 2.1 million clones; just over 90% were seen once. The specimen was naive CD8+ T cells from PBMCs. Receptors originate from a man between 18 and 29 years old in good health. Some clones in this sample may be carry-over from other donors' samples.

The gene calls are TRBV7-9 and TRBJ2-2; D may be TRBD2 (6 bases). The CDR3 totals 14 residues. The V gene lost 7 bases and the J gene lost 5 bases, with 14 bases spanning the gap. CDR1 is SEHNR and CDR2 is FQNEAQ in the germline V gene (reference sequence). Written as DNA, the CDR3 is TGTGCCAGCAAGATTAGCCGGGGGACCGGGGAGCTGTTTTTT. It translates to CASKISRGTGELFF.

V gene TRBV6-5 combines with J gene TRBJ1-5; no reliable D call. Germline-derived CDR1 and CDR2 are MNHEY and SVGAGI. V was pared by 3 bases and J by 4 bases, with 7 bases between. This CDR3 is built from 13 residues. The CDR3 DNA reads TGTGCCAGCAGTTATAGGGCTAATCAGCCCCAGCATTTT. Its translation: CASSYRANQPQHF.

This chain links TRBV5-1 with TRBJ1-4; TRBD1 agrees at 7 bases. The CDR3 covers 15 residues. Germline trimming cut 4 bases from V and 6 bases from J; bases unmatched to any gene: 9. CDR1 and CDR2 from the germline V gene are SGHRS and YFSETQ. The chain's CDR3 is CASSGRQGADEKLFF. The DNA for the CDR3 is TGCGCCAGCAGCGGACGACAGGGTGCGGATGAAAAACTGTTTTTT.

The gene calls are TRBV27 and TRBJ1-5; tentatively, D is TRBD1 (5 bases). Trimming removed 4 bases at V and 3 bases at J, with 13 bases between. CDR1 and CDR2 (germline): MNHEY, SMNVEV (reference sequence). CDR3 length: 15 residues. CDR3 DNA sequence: TGTGCCAGCAGTTCCGCGGGGGGGAACAATCAGCCCCAGCATTTT. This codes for CASSSAGGNNQPQHF.

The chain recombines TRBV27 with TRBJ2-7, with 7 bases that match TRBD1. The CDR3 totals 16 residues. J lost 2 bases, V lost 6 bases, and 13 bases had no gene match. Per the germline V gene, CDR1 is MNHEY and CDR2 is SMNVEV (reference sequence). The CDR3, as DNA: TGTGCCAGCAGGTCAACCTCGGGGACAGAGACCTACGAGCAGTACTTC. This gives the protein CASRSTSGTETYEQYF.

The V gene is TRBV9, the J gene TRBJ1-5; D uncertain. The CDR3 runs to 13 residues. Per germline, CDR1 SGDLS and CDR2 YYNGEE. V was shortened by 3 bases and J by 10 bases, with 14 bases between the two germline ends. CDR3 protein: CASSDSVWGPQHF. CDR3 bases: TGTGCCAGCAGCGACAGCGTCTGGGGACCCCAGCATTTT.

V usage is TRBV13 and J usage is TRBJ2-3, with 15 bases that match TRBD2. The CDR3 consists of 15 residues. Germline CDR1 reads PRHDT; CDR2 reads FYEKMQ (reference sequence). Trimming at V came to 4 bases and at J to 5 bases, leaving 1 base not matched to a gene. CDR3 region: CASSWGLAGGDTQYF. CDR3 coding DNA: TGTGCCAGCAGCTGGGGACTAGCGGGAGGAGATACGCAGTATTTT.

CDR3 in DNA: TGTGCCAGCAGCTTTTTAGGGTGGGAAAATACCAATCAGCCCCAGCATTTT. It yields the protein CASSFLGWENTNQPQHF. The chain has TRBV28 and TRBJ1-5; no reliable D call. Trimming cost V 6 bases and J 3 bases, with 21 bases left between them. Germline assignment: CDR1 MDHEN and CDR2 SYDVKM. The CDR3 runs to 17 residues.

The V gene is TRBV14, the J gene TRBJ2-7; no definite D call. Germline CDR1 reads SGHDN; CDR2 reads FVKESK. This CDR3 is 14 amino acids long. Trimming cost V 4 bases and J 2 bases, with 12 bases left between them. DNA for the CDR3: TGTGCCAGCAGCCTAGGTCGCGGCCCCTACGAGCAGTACTTC. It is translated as CASSLGRGPYEQYF.